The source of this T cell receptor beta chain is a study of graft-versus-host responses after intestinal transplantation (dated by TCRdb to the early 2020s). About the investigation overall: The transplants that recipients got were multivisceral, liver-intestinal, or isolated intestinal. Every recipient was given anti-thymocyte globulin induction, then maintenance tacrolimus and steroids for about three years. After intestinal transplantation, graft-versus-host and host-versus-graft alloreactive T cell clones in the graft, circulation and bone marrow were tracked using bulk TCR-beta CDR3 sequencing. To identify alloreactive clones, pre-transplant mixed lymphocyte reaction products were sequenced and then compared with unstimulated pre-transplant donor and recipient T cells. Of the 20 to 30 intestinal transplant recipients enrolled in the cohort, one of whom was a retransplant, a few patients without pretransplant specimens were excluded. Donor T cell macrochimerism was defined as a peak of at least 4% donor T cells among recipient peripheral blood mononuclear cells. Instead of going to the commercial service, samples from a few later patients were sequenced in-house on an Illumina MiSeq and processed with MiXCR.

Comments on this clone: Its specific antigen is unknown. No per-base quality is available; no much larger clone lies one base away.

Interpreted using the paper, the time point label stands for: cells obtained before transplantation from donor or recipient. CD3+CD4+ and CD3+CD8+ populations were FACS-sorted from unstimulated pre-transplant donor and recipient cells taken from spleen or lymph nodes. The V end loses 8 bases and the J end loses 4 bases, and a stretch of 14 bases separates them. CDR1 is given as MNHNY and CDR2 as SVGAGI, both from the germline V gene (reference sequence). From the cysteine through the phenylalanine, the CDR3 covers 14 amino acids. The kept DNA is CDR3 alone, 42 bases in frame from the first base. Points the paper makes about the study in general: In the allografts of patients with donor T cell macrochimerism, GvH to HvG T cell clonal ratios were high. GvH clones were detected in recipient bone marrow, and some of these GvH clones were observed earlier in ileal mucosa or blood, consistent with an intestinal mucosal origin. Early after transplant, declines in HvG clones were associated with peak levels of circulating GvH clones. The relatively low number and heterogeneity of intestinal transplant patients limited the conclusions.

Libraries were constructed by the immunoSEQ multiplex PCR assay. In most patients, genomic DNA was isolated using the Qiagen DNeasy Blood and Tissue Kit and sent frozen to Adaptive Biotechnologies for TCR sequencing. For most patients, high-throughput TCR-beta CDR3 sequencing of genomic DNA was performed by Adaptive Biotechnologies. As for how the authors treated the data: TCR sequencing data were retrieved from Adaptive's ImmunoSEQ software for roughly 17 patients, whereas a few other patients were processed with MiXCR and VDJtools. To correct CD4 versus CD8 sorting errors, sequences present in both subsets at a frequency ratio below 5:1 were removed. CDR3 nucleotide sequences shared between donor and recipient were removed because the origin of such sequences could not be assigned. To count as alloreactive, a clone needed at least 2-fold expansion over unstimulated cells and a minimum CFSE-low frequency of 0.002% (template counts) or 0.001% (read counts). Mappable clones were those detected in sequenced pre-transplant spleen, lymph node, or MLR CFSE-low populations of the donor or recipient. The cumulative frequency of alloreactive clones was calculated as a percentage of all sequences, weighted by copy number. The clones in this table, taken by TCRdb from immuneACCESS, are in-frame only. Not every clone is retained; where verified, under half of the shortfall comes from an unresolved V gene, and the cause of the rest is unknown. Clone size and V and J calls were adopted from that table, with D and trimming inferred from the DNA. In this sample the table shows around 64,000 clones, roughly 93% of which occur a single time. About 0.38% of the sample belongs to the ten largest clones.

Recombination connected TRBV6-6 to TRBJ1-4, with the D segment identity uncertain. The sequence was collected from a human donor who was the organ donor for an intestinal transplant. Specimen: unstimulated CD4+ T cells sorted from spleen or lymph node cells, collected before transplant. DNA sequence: TGTGCCAGCCCCTCGGGCAACTTTAATGAAAAACTGTTTTTT. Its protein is CASPSGNFNEKLFF.